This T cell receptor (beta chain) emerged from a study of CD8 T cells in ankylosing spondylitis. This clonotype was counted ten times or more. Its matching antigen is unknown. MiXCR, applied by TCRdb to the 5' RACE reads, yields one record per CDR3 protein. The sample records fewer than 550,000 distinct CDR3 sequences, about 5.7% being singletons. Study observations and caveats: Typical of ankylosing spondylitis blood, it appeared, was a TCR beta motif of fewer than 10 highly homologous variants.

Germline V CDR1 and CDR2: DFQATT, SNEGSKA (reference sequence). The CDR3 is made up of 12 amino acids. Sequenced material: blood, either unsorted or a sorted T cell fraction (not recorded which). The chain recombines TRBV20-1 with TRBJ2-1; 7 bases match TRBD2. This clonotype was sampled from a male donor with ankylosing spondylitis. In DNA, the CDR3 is TGCAGCGGGGGGTCGGCCTACAATGAGCAGTTCTTC. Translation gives CSGGSAYNEQFF.